This TCR beta chain was profiled in a study of blood T cell repertoires in COVID-19. Study-level background: Samples came from the United States, Italy and Spain, spanning acute and convalescent COVID-19. T cells, B-cell-depleted T cells, or PBMCs supplied cDNA or gDNA.

Trimming cost V 1 base and J 6 bases, with 8 bases left between them. The CDR3 consists of 13 residues. Germline CDR1 is SGHDT and CDR2 is YYEEEE. Authors' analysis steps: Amplification from reference gene primers served as the basis for estimated nucleated cell counts. The method was immunoSEQ multiplex PCR; TCRdb's version includes in-frame clones alone and lacks a portion of them. D and trimming come from the DNA, and the V and J calls and clone size come from that table. Here the sample spans around 190,000 clones, 88% being singletons. This clone was recorded a few times. This clonotype was obtained from a man younger than 30 with active or convalescent COVID-19. The material sequenced was peripheral blood. This sequence joins TRBV5-6 and TRBJ1-5, with D uncertain. CDR3 sequence (DNA): TGTGCCAGCAGCTTGCGGAGCCGTCAGCCCCAGCATTTT. Protein: CASSLRSRQPQHF.